This TCR beta chain was recorded in a study of shared clonotypes between healthy human individuals. The naive CD8 subset, CD45RO-negative cells positively selected for CCR7, excluded terminally differentiated effector memory CD45RA+ cells. The CDR3 covers 14 residues. Unmatched junction bases numbered 8, after V lost 4 bases and J lost 4 bases. Germline V CDR1 and CDR2: SGDLS, YYNGEE. Sequenced by immunoSEQ multiplex PCR; TCRdb stores in-frame clones only, minus some. The profile shows 550,000 to 750,000 clones, 90% to 95% of them singletons. This clone was recorded a few times. The gene calls are TRBV9 and TRBJ2-7; 7 bases map to TRBD1. This clonotype was obtained from a man aged 25 to 40 in good health. The specimen sequenced was naive CD8+ T cells sorted from blood. CDR3 protein: CASSPRDSQYEQYF. The CDR3, as DNA: TGTGCCAGCAGCCCAAGGGACAGTCAATACGAGCAGTACTTC.